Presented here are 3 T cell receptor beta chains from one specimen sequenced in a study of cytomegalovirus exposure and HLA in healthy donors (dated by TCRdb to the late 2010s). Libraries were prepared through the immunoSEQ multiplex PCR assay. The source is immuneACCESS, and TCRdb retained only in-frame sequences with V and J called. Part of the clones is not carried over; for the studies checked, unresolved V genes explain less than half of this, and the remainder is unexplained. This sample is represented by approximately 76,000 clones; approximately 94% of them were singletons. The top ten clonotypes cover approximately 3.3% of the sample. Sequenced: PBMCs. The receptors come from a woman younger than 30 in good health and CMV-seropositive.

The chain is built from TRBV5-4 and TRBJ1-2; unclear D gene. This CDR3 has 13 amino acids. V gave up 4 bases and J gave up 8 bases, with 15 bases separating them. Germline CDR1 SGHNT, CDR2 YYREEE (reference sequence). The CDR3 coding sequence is TGTGCCAGCAGCCCGATCGGAGGAGAAGGCTACACCTTC. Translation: CASSPIGGEGYTF. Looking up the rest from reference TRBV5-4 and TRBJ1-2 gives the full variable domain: ETGVTQSPTHLIKTRGQQVTLRCSSQSGHNTVSWYQQALGQGPQFIFQYYREEENGRGNFPPRFSGLQFPNYSSELNVNALELDDSALYLCASSPIGGEGYTFGSGTRLTVV.

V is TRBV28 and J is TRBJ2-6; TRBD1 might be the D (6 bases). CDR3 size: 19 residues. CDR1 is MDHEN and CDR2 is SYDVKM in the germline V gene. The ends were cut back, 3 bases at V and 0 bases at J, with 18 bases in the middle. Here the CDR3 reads CASSLGPNLGGSGANVLTF. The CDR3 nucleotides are TGTGCCAGCAGTTTGGGACCGAACCTAGGGGGCTCTGGGGCCAACGTCCTGACTTTC.

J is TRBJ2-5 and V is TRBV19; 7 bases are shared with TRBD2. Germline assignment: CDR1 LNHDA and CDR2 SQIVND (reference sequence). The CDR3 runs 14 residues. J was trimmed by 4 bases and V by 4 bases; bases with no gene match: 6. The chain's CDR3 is CASSTTSSGETQYF. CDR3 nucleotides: TGTGCCAGTAGTACGACTAGCTCCGGAGAGACCCAGTACTTC.